These 17 T cell receptor beta chains share one sample of origin, sequenced in a study of T-cell reconstitution after alpha-beta-depleted transplantation in children. The TCRbeta library incorporated unique molecular identifiers. TCRdb reanalysed the PCR reads using MiXCR and keeps one entry per CDR3 protein. Of 450,000 to 550,000 distinct CDR3 sequences in the sample, roughly 10% were seen once. Material: PBMCs, mostly from graft donor cells, obtained 180 days after TCRalphabeta/CD19-depleted stem cell transplant. All receptors come from a female patient younger than 10 who had a stem cell transplant for aplastic anemia, so the T cells may come from the graft donor.

This clonotype was recorded a few times. This chain joins TRBV5-1 and TRBJ1-2, with unresolved D. V lost 5 bases, J lost 0 bases, and 5 bases lay in between. The CDR3 contains 12 residues. From germline, CDR1 is SGHRS and CDR2 YFSETQ. CDR3 in amino acids: CASRRANYGYTF. Written as DNA, the CDR3 is TGCGCCAGCAGGAGGGCTAACTATGGCTACACCTTC.

In its sample, this clonotype was seen many times. V usage is TRBV9 and J usage is TRBJ2-7; TRBD2 agrees at 7 bases. Trimming cost V 2 bases and J 1 base; bases outside gene matches: 3. The CDR3 covers 14 residues. Germline CDR1 SGDLS, CDR2 YYNGEE. Here the CDR3 DNA reads TGTGCCAGCAGCGTGTGGGACTATTCCTACGAGCAGTACTTC. Translating it yields CASSVWDYSYEQYF.

This clonotype was detected a few times. V and J are TRBV28 and TRBJ1-1; D is uncertain. V gave up 2 bases and J gave up 1 base, with 20 bases separating them. In germline, CDR1 is MDHEN, CDR2 SYDVKM. The CDR3 totals 18 residues. CDR3: CASSLPFLGVYRNTEAFF. The CDR3 DNA is TGTGCCAGCAGTTTACCCTTCCTTGGGGTTTACAGGAACACTGAAGCTTTCTTT.

At least ten counts were recorded for this clonotype. The chain employs TRBV12-3 or TRBV12-4 and TRBJ2-5; 7 bases are a match to TRBD1. V lost 3 bases to trimming and J lost 2 bases; unmatched junction nucleotides: 3. This CDR3 is built from 14 residues. For the CDR3, the DNA is TGTGCCAGCAGTTTGGACAGGCAGCAAGAGACCCAGTACTTC. Translated, it gives CASSLDRQQETQYF.

This clonotype was seen more than once but under ten times. J is TRBJ1-6 and V is TRBV20-1, with 9 nucleotides matching TRBD1. The CDR3 totals 16 residues. With V trimmed by 6 bases and J by 7 bases, 13 bases remained unmatched. The V gene's germline CDR1 is DFQATT and CDR2 SNEGSKA (reference sequence). Here the CDR3 DNA reads TGCAGTGCCACCACTCCGGGACAGGGCATAAATTCACCCCTCCACTTT. This gives the protein CSATTPGQGINSPLHF.

J is TRBJ2-1 and V is TRBV7-2; tentatively, D is TRBD2 (6 bases). CDR1 is SGHTA, CDR2 FQGNSA, per germline. The V end was cut by 0 bases, the J end by 8 bases, with 14 bases between. CDR3 length equals 15 residues. Here the CDR3 DNA reads TGTGCCAGCAGCTTAGCCGGGACTGGGGCCTATGAGCAGTTCTTC. Its protein is CASSLAGTGAYEQFF. The entire variable domain, with the rest obtained from reference TRBV7-2 and TRBJ2-1, is as follows: GAGVSQSPSNKVTEKGKDVELRCDPISGHTALYWYRQSLGQGLEFLIYFQGNSAPDKSGLPSDRFSAERTGGSVSTLTIQRTQQEDSAVYLCASSLAGTGAYEQFFGPGTRLTVL.

This clonotype was picked up a small number of times. This sequence joins TRBV5-1 and TRBJ2-1; 12 nucleotides match TRBD1. The CDR3 sequence is 14 residues long. V shed 4 bases, J shed 14 bases, and the junction held 10 bases outside the gene matches. In germline, CDR1 is SGHRS, CDR2 YFSETQ. CDR3 DNA: TGCGCCAGCAGCACGGGACAGGGGGCGCAGGTGGAGTTCTTC. Translated: CASSTGQGAQVEFF.

The V gene is TRBV20-1, the J gene TRBJ2-5; D possibly corresponds to TRBD2 (7 bases). This CDR3 contains 19 residues. Trimming removed 0 bases at V and 2 bases at J, with 25 bases between. Germline assignment: CDR1 DFQATT and CDR2 SNEGSKA (reference sequence). The CDR3 loop reads CSARDKALWGGLEQETQYF. The CDR3 DNA reads TGCAGTGCTAGAGATAAGGCCCTATGGGGGGGCTTGGAGCAAGAGACCCAGTACTTC.

The chain has TRBV6-1 and TRBJ2-1; 7 positions agree with TRBD1. Trimming cost V 6 bases and J 8 bases; bases outside gene matches: 16. The V gene's germline CDR1 is MNHNS and CDR2 SASEGT. This CDR3 contains 16 residues. Here the CDR3 reads CASRTTGTVLADEQFF. CDR3 coding DNA: TGTGCCAGCAGGACGACCGGGACAGTTCTAGCCGATGAGCAGTTCTTC.

In this sample, this clonotype turned up a few times. This chain joins TRBV12-3 or TRBV12-4 and TRBJ2-3; D call uncertain. The CDR3 runs 15 residues. The V end was cut by 3 bases, the J end by 0 bases, with 10 bases between. The CDR3 DNA reads TGTGCCAGCAGTTTCGTTTTGACTAGCACAGATACGCAGTATTTT. Its translation is CASSFVLTSTDTQYF.

This rearrangement joins TRBV4-3 to TRBJ2-1; 12 bases agree with TRBD2. CDR3 length equals 18 residues. The germline CDR1 and CDR2 sequences are LGHNA and YSLEER. V dropped 0 bases and J dropped 8; count of bases not matched to a gene: 11. CDR3 nucleotide sequence: TGCGCCAGCAGCCAAGAAAGACTAGCGGGAGTCCTTTGGGATGAGCAGTTCTTC. Translation: CASSQERLAGVLWDEQFF.

The sample holds a few counts of this clonotype. The chain employs TRBV12-3 or TRBV12-4 and TRBJ2-1, with 9 bases aligning to TRBD1. Trimming at V came to 5 bases and at J to 0 bases, leaving 5 bases not matched to a gene. CDR3 length equals 16 residues. CDR3 region: CASSIQTGGSYNEQFF. The CDR3 nucleotides are TGTGCCAGCAGTATACAGACAGGGGGCTCCTACAATGAGCAGTTCTTC.

The chain joins TRBV12-3 or TRBV12-4 to TRBJ2-6, with D possibly called TRBD1 or TRBD2 (5 bases each). The CDR3 extends over 17 amino acids. The V end was cut by 5 bases, the J end by 0 bases, with 14 bases between. The CDR3 sequence is CASSRGDRDSGANVLTF. The CDR3 DNA sequence: TGTGCCAGCAGTCGAGGGGACCGCGACTCTGGGGCCAACGTCCTGACTTTC.

This clonotype was detected a few times. The V call is TRBV6-5, the J call TRBJ2-7; no clear D gene. The CDR3 loop spans 15 amino acids. The germline V gene encodes CDR1 MNHEY and CDR2 SVGAGI. V was cut by 2 bases and J by 1 base, with 12 bases left in between. CDR3 region: CASSYGAYLSYEQYF. The CDR3 bases are TGTGCCAGCAGTTACGGAGCGTACCTATCCTACGAGCAGTACTTC.

The chain is built from TRBV6-2 or TRBV6-3 and TRBJ2-1; 10 bases line up with TRBD2. The ends lost 8 bases at V and 4 bases at J; junction bases unmatched: 8. Germline lookup yields CDR1 MNHEY and CDR2 SVGEGT. This CDR3 region has 15 residues. As DNA, the CDR3 is TGTGCCAGCGGGAATGGACTAGCGGTATACAATGAGCAGTTCTTC. This translates into CASGNGLAVYNEQFF.

This clonotype has only a few counts. The gene calls are TRBV7-7 and TRBJ2-3; either TRBD1 or TRBD2 may supply D (5 bases each). Per the germline V gene, CDR1 is SSHAT and CDR2 is FNYEAQ (reference sequence). V lost 1 base and J 3 bases, leaving 11 bases between the germline ends. This CDR3 spans 15 amino acids. This CDR3 reads CASSLDGKGTDTQYF. The CDR3 DNA reads as TGTGCCAGCAGCTTAGACGGGAAGGGGACAGATACGCAGTATTTT. Supplemented by reference TRBV7-7 and TRBJ2-3, the full variable domain reads GAGVSQSPRYKVTKRGQDVTLRCDPISSHATLYWYQQALGQGPEFLTYFNYEAQPDKSGLPSDRFSAERPEGSISTLTIQRTEQRDSAMYRCASSLDGKGTDTQYFGPGTRLTVL.

The CDR3 spells CASSPDRGRGHQPQHF. CDR3 sequence (DNA): TGTGCCAGCAGCCCCGACCGGGGGAGGGGGCACCAGCCCCAGCATTTT. This chain joins TRBV12-3 or TRBV12-4 and TRBJ1-5; 7 nucleotides match TRBD1. V lost 6 bases and J lost 7; bases outside the gene matches: 15. CDR3 size: 16 residues.